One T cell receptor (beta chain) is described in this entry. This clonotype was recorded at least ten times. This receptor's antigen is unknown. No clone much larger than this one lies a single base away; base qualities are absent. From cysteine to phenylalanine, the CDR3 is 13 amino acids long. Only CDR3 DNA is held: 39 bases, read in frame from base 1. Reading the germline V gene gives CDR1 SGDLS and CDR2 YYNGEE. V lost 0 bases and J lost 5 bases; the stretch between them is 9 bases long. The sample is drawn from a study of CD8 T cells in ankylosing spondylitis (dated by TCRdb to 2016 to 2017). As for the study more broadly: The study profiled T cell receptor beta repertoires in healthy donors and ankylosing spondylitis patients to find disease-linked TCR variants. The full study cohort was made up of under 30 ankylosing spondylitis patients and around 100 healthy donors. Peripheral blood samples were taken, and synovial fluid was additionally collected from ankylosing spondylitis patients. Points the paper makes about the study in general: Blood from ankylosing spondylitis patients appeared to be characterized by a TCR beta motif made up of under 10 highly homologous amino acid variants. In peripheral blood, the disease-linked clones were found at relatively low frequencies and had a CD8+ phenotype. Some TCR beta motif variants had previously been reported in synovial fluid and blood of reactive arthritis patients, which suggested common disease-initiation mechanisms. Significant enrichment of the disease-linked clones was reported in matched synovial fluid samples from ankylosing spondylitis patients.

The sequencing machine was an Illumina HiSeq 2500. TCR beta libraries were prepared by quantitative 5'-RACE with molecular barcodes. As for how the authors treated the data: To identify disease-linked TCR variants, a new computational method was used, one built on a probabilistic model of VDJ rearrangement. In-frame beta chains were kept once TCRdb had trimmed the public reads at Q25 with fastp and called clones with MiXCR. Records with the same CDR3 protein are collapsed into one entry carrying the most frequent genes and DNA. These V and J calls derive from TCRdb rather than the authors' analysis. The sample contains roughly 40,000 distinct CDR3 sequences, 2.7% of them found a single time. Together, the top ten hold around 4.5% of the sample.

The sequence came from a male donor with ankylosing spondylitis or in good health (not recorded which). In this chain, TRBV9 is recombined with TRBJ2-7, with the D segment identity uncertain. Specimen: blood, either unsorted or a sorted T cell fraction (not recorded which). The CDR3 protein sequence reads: CASSVGSLNEQYF. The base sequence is TGTGCCAGCAGCGTAGGGAGCCTTAACGAGCAGTACTTC.